Below, 5 T cell receptor beta chains from the same sample are listed, as sequenced in a study of T cell repertoires in cytomegalovirus infection (dated by TCRdb to between 2018 and 2021). Sample treatment or condition, as interpreted from the label and publication: in vitro stimulation with specific CMV peptide epitopes to enrich CMV-specific T cells. No antigens are known for them. For sequencing, an Illumina HiSeq 1500 was employed. TCRdb trimmed the raw reads at Q25, called clones with MiXCR and kept productive beta chains. Rows merge per CDR3 protein into single entries with the most common DNA and genes. The sample table holds about 900,000 distinct CDR3 sequences, of which approximately 32% were seen once. Around an eighth of the sample is taken by the ten largest. The sequences come from cultured CD8+ T cells from PBMCs, collected from culture after CMV antigen stimulation. All receptors come from a human donor in good health (CMV status not recorded). Some clones in this sample may be carry-over from other donors' samples.

This clonotype was detected only a few times. The chain combines TRBV18 with TRBJ1-2; 11 positions match TRBD1. Germline values: CDR1 KGHSH, CDR2 LQKENI. The CDR3 contains 17 residues. The V and J ends lost 2 bases and 2 bases, in that order; junction bases with no gene match: 7. This chain's CDR3 is CASSPGGQGALNYGYTF. The CDR3 DNA reads as TGTGCCAGCTCACCAGGCGGACAGGGGGCGCTGAACTATGGCTACACCTTC.

This clonotype was detected only a few times. J is TRBJ2-5 and V is TRBV19, with a tentative D call TRBD1 (6 bases). The CDR3 has 15 amino acids. The germline V gene encodes CDR1 LNHDA and CDR2 SQIVND (reference sequence). V was cut by 4 bases and J by 5 bases, with 17 bases left in between. The chain's CDR3 is CASSKDYRVGETQYF. The CDR3 DNA is TGTGCCAGTAGTAAAGACTACAGGGTAGGGGAGACCCAGTACTTC.

The chain carries TRBV28 and TRBJ2-1, with D maybe TRBD1 (5 bases). The germline V gene encodes CDR1 MDHEN and CDR2 SYDVKM. The CDR3 loop spans 14 amino acids. The ends were cut back, 3 bases at V and 7 bases at J, with 13 bases in the middle. This CDR3 is CASSFRGRENEQFF. Written as DNA, the CDR3 is TGTGCCAGCAGTTTTCGTGGCAGGGAAAATGAGCAGTTCTTC.

This clonotype showed up just a few times. The chain employs TRBV7-9 and TRBJ2-7, with D possibly being TRBD2 (5 bases). The V gene's germline CDR1 is SEHNR and CDR2 FQNEAQ (reference sequence). V lost 5 bases and J 6 bases, leaving 11 bases between the germline ends. This CDR3 comprises 12 residues. CDR3 bases: TGTGCCAGCAGCACCCCCGGGGTCGAGCAGTACTTC. It is translated as CASSTPGVEQYF.

This clonotype was picked up a small number of times. The chain has TRBV10-3 and TRBJ2-5, with 9 bases matching TRBD1. The CDR3 extends over 14 amino acids. The germline V gene encodes CDR1 ENHRY and CDR2 SYGVKD. V trimming: 8 bases; J trimming: 3 bases; junction bases outside the gene matches: 7. The CDR3 reads CAIRLGQGEETQYF. CDR3 nucleotide sequence: TGTGCCATCCGTCTGGGACAGGGTGAAGAGACCCAGTACTTC.